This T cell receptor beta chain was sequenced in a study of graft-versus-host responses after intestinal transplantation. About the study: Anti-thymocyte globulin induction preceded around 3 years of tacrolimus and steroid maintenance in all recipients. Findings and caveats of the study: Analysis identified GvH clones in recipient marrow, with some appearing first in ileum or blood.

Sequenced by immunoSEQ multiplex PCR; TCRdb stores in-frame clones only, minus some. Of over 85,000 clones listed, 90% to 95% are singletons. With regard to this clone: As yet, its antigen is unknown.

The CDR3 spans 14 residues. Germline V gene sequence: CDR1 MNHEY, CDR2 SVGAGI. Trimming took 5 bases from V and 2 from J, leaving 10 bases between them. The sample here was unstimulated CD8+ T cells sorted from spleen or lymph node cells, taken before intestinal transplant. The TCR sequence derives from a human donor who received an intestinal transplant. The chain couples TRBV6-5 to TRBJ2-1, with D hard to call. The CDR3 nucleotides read TGTGCCAGCAGTCCGACTGGAACCTACAATGAGCAGTTCTTC. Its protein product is CASSPTGTYNEQFF.